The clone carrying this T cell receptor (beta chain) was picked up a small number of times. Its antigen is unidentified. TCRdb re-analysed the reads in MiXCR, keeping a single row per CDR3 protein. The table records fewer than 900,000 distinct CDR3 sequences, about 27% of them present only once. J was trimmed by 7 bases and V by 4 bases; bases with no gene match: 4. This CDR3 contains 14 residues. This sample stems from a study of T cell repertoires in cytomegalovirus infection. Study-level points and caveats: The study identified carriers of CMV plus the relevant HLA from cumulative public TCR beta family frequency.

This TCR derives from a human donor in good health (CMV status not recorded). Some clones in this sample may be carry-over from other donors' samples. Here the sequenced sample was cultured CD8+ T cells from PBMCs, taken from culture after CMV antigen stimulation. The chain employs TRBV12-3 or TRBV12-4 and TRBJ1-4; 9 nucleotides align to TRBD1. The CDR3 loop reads CASSSGQGAEKLFF. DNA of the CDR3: TGTGCCAGCAGTTCGGGACAGGGCGCTGAAAAACTGTTTTTT.